These T cell receptor beta chains were read from a single sample in a study of human T cells and chemical hapten exposure. TCRdb reprocessed the RACE reads via MiXCR and lists one record per CDR3 protein. Found here are some 82,000 distinct CDR3 sequences, around 7% of them singletons; the top ten hold approximately 1.2%. Sequencing was performed on whole blood, taken in connection with sensitization to the hapten diphenylcyclopropenone (DPC). These receptors all stem from a woman in her 30s with alopecia areata. Some clones in this sample may be carry-over from other donors' samples. CDR3s include the opening cysteine and the closing phenylalanine or tryptophan. Fields, in order: clone size, D gene, CDR3 length, J gene, V gene, CDR3 DNA, CDR3 protein. A D gene is named only where the DNA matches it firmly. The size field is filled for only some rows; it gives once, few, many or a size class.

>-|-|19|TRBJ2-3|TRBV6-5
TGTGCCAGCAGTTACGGGGGGGGGGCCGGGAGTTCTAGCACAGATACGCAGTATTTT
CASSYGGGAGSSSTDTQYF
>-|TRBD1|13|TRBJ2-3|TRBV20-1
TGCAGTGCCACAGGGACAGGGGCAGATACGCAGTATTTT
CSATGTGADTQYF
>-|-|14|TRBJ2-7|TRBV5-4
TGTGCCAGCAGCTTGGGCAGCACCAAGGGGGAGCAGTACTTC
CASSLGSTKGEQYF
>many|TRBD1|16|TRBJ1-2|TRBV4-2
TGTGCCAGCAGCCACCTTCAACAGGGGAGTGCCTATGGCTACACCTTC
CASSHLQQGSAYGYTF
>many|TRBD2|14|TRBJ2-7|TRBV20-1
TGCAGTGCTAAGCGTACTAGCGACTCCTACGAGCAGTACTTC
CSAKRTSDSYEQYF
>many|-|14|TRBJ2-3|TRBV6-4
TGTGCCAGCAGTGTATCAGGGGTCACAGATACGCAGTATTTT
CASSVSGVTDTQYF
>-|-|13|TRBJ1-1|TRBV29-1
TGCAGCGTTGACGGGACACTGAACACTGAAGCTTTCTTT
CSVDGTLNTEAFF
>many|-|14|TRBJ1-1|TRBV3-1
TGTGCCAGCAGCCAAGAGAGAGGGAACACTGAAGCTTTCTTT
CASSQERGNTEAFF
>few|-|14|TRBJ2-7|TRBV20-1
TGCAGTGCTACGAGGGGGGACGCAACCTACGAGCAGTACTTC
CSATRGDATYEQYF
>few|-|14|TRBJ1-5|TRBV20-1
TGCAGTGCTAGAGAGGCCATCGGAAATCAGCCCCAGCATTTT
CSAREAIGNQPQHF
>few|-|15|TRBJ2-3|TRBV10-3
TGTGCCATCAGTGAGAGAGGGTCTAGCACAGATACGCAGTATTTT
CAISERGSSTDTQYF
>many|-|13|TRBJ2-3|TRBV12-5
TGTGCTAGTGGTTCGGCGTTTGGAGATACGCAGTATTTT
CASGSAFGDTQYF
>many|-|15|TRBJ1-1|TRBV5-1
TGCGCCAGCAGCTTGGAGGGCAGCAAGAACACTGAAGCTTTCTTT
CASSLEGSKNTEAFF
>many|-|16|TRBJ2-1|TRBV11-1
TGTGCCAGCAGCGTACAGGAGCCCCTGTCGGGGAATGAGCAGTTCTTC
CASSVQEPLSGNEQFF
>once|-|17|TRBJ1-6|TRBV5-4
TGTGCCAGCAGCACGACAGCCGGGTCCCTTACCTATTCACCCCTCCACTTT
CASSTTAGSLTYSPLHF
>few|TRBD1|16|TRBJ1-6|TRBV12-3/TRBV12-4
TGTGCCAGCAGATCCGGGACAGGGGCCTCGGATTCACCCCTCCACTTT
CASRSGTGASDSPLHF
>-|TRBD2|17|TRBJ2-3|TRBV12-3/TRBV12-4
TGTGCCAGCAGCCGAGCTACCGGGACTACCCGTAGAGATACGCAGTATTTT
CASSRATGTTRRDTQYF
>many|TRBD1|14|TRBJ1-5|TRBV2
TGTGCCAGCAGTGGGACAGGGGAGGTCCAGCCCCAGCATTTT
CASSGTGEVQPQHF
>many|-|14|TRBJ1-1|TRBV29-1
TGCAGCGTTGATCAGGGTGGTTGGAACACTGAAGCTTTCTTT
CSVDQGGWNTEAFF
>few|-|15|TRBJ1-5|TRBV4-2
TGTGCCAGCAGCCAAGTGACGGGGGATGATCAGCCCCAGCATTTT
CASSQVTGDDQPQHF
>-|-|13|TRBJ1-1|TRBV2
TGTGCCAGCAGTAAGGAGTGGGGCACTGAAGCTTTCTTT
CASSKEWGTEAFF
>few|-|12|TRBJ2-3|TRBV10-3
TGTGCCATCAGTGACCCACAGAATACGCAGTATTTT
CAISDPQNTQYF